Here is one T cell receptor beta chain with its context. This sample is drawn from a study of blood T cell repertoires in COVID-19. Study-wide context: Sources were T cells, B-cell-depleted T cells, or PBMCs; the material itself was cDNA or gDNA.

Authors' processing steps: Scientists estimated how many nucleated cells there were by amplifying reference gene primers. Sequenced by immunoSEQ multiplex PCR; TCRdb stores in-frame clones only, minus some. That table is the source of V, J and clone size, and D and trimming were worked out from the DNA. The table shows about 280,000 clones, with approximately 86% occurring only once. Enrollees, about 18 to 89 years old, lived in 20 to 25 US areas. Researchers sorted participants into cohorts using their self-reported clinical history. The CDR3 is 14 amino acids. Germline values: CDR1 MNHEY, CDR2 SVGEGT. V trimming: 4 bases; J trimming: 6 bases; junction bases outside the gene matches: 4.

The V gene is TRBV6-2 or TRBV6-3, the J gene TRBJ2-2; TRBD1 matches at 8 bases. The sequence was obtained from a woman under 40 who had recovered from COVID-19. Sequencing was done on a sample of PBMCs or T cells enriched from blood (not recorded which). CDR3 residues: CASSSGQVPGELFF. CDR3 nucleotide sequence: TGTGCCAGCAGTTCGGGACAGGTTCCCGGGGAGCTGTTTTTT.